This T cell receptor beta chain was recovered during a study of control samples from healthy donors and cancer patients. Method: immunoSEQ multiplex PCR; TCRdb's copy keeps in-frame clones and lacks some. Found here are 150,000 to 200,000 clones, roughly 94% of them singletons; the top ten hold 8.5%. The germline gives CDR1 LNHDA, CDR2 SQIVND (reference sequence). This CDR3 has 15 amino acids. V gave up 3 bases and J gave up 9 bases; unmatched junction bases: 8. The TCR comes from a woman aged 40-49 years in good health. The chain is built from TRBV19 and TRBJ2-2, with 9 nucleotides matching TRBD2. Sequencing input: blood. CDR3 region: CASSMTSGSARELFF. The CDR3 nucleotides are TGTGCCAGTAGTATGACTAGCGGAAGTGCCAGGGAGCTGTTTTTT. The whole variable domain, remainder taken from reference TRBV19 and TRBJ2-2, is DGGITQSPKYLFRKEGQNVTLSCEQNLNHDAMYWYRQDPGQGLRLIYYSQIVNDFQKGDIAEGYSVSREKKESFPLTVTSAQKNPTAFYLCASSMTSGSARELFFGEGSRLTVL.